This is a list of T cell receptor beta chains from one sample in a study of vaccination and CD4 T cells after COVID-19. These receptors are not linked to any known antigen. MiXCR, applied by TCRdb to the PCR reads, yields one record per CDR3 protein. The table has approximately 15,000 distinct CDR3 sequences, about 60% seen once. The sequenced material came from CD4+ T cells from blood, cultured in vitro. Every receptor here comes from a human donor who had recovered from COVID-19. The CDR3 runs from the conserved cysteine through the conserved F or W. A D gene is named only where the DNA matches it firmly. A clone size is listed for some rows: how often the clone was seen (once, few, many), or a class if it is expanded.

>TRBJ2-7|-|-|TRBV7-8
TGTGCCAGCAGCTCCCTGTCACCCGGGGTTAAGGAGTACTTC
CASSSLSPGVKEYF
>TRBJ1-1|-|-|TRBV20-1
TGCAGTGCTAGAGATCAGGGAACTGAAGCTTTCTTT
CSARDQGTEAFF
>TRBJ1-1|-|few|TRBV7-2
TGTGCCAGCAGTTTAAATGGAGGGACTGAAGCTTTCTTT
CASSLNGGTEAFF
>TRBJ2-5|TRBD2|-|TRBV11-2
TGTGCCAGCAGCCTAGGACTAGCGAGGGAGACCCAGTACTTC
CASSLGLARETQYF
>TRBJ1-5|-|-|TRBV27
TGTGCCAGCAGTTTAGTAATGGGTGGCAATCAGCCCCAGCATTTT
CASSLVMGGNQPQHF
>TRBJ2-3|TRBD2|-|TRBV20-1
TGCAGTGCTAGAGACCCGGCGGGAGGCGGAGATACGCAGTATTTT
CSARDPAGGGDTQYF
>TRBJ1-2|-|once|TRBV7-9
TGTGCCAGCGGAATAACAGACGCAGGCTTCTATGGCTACACCTTC
CASGITDAGFYGYTF
>TRBJ1-2|-|-|TRBV29-1
TGCAGCGTCGGGTCCCCAGAAGTTCCTTATGGCTACACCTTC
CSVGSPEVPYGYTF
>TRBJ1-2|-|few|TRBV15
TGTGCCACCAGCAGAAGGGGGGGGGAGGCTGTTTATGGCTACACCTTC
CATSRRGGEAVYGYTF
>TRBJ2-1|-|-|TRBV10-1
TGCGCCAGCAGTGAGGGTAGCTCCTACAATGAGCAGTTCTTC
CASSEGSSYNEQFF
>TRBJ2-7|TRBD1|-|TRBV5-1
TGCGCCAGCAGCCTAGGGGGGACAGGGGGCTTCGAGCAGTACTTC
CASSLGGTGGFEQYF
>TRBJ1-5|-|-|TRBV4-1
TGCGCCAGCAGCCAACTTCATTCACGCGGCGGTCAGCCCCAGCATTTT
CASSQLHSRGGQPQHF
>TRBJ2-3|-|-|TRBV30
TGTGCCTGTACAGGGAGCACAGATACGCAGTATTTT
CACTGSTDTQYF
>TRBJ1-2|TRBD1|-|TRBV2
TGTGCCAGCAGCCCGACAGGGAACTATGGCTACACCTTC
CASSPTGNYGYTF
>TRBJ1-2|TRBD1|few|TRBV6-1
TGTGCCAGCAGACAGGGGAGCGGCTACACCTTC
CASRQGSGYTF
>TRBJ2-7|-|-|TRBV6-5
TGTGCCAGCAGTTACGGGGGACTGGGCTCCTACGAGCAGTACTTC
CASSYGGLGSYEQYF
>TRBJ1-1|-|-|TRBV7-8
TGTGCCAGCAGCTTAACGCTGGAAAGCACTGAAGCTTTCTTT
CASSLTLESTEAFF
>TRBJ2-7|-|-|TRBV2
TGTGCCAGCAGCGAGGGACCGGCCGAGCAGTACTTC
CASSEGPAEQYF
>TRBJ2-7|TRBD1|once|TRBV2
TGTGCCGGACGGGACAGGGTTTCCTACGAGCAGTACTTC
CAGRDRVSYEQYF
>TRBJ2-3|-|-|TRBV2
TGTGCCAGCAGCTACGGGACTCGGACAGATACGCAGTATTTT
CASSYGTRTDTQYF
>TRBJ1-1|-|-|TRBV6-1
TGTGCCAGCAGTCGACGGTGGACTACGAACACTGAAGCTTTCTTT
CASSRRWTTNTEAFF
>TRBJ2-2|TRBD2|large|TRBV11-2
TGTGCCAGCAGGCCAGTCGGGGGGAGGGAGTATACCGGGGAGCTGTTTTTT
CASRPVGGREYTGELFF
>TRBJ2-7|-|once|TRBV5-1
TGCGCCAGCAGCTTGGCAAGTCTCAGGAGCTCCTACGAGCAGTACTTC
CASSLASLRSSYEQYF
>TRBJ1-1|TRBD1|-|TRBV20-1
TGCAGTGCTAGAGTAGGGGGCGGAGGTGAAGCTTTCTTT
CSARVGGGGEAFF
>TRBJ2-6|-|-|TRBV28
TGTGCCAGCAGTCTCCCCACGGCTGGGGCCAACGTCCTGACTTTC
CASSLPTAGANVLTF
>TRBJ1-1|-|few|TRBV2
TGTGCCAGCAGGCCCGCCCTGGCCGGCACTGAAGCTTTCTTT
CASRPALAGTEAFF
>TRBJ1-6|-|-|TRBV30
TGTGCCTGGGAAAGGCATATAGATAATTCACCCCTCCACTTT
CAWERHIDNSPLHF
>TRBJ1-4|-|-|TRBV25-1
TGTGCCAGCAGAGACAGGAGCCATCAAAAACTGTTTTTT
CASRDRSHQKLFF
>TRBJ1-2|-|few|TRBV7-8
TGTGCCAGCAGCTTAGAATTCGTTTCTGGCTACACCTTC
CASSLEFVSGYTF
>TRBJ2-1|TRBD2|-|TRBV24-1
TGTGCCACCAGTGATTTCGGCCAGGGAGGGAATGAGCAGTTCTTC
CATSDFGQGGNEQFF
>TRBJ2-7|-|-|TRBV6-1
TGTGCCAGCAGTGAACCCTATCGAGCCGAGCAGTACTTC
CASSEPYRAEQYF
>TRBJ2-7|-|-|TRBV5-1
TGCGCCAGCAGCTTGGGTGGGACGGCCGGGGTGAGGGGATCGCACGAGCAGTACTTC
CASSLGGTAGVRGSHEQYF